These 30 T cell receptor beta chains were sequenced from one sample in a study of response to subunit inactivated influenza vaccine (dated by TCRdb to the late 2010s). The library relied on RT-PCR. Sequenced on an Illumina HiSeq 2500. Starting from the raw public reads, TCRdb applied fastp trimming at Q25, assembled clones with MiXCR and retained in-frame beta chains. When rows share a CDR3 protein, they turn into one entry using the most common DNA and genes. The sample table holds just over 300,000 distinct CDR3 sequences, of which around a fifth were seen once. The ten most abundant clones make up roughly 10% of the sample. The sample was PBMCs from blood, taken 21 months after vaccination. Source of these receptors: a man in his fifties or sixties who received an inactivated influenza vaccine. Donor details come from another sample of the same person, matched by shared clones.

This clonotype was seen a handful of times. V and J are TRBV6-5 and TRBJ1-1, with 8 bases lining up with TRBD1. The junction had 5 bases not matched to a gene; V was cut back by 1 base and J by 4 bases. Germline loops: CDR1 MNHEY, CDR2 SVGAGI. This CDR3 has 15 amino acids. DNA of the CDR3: TGTGCCAGCAGTTACTTTGACAGGGGTGGCACTGAAGCTTTCTTT. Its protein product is CASSYFDRGGTEAFF.

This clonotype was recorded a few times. This chain's CDR3 is CATSDFNGYTF. The CDR3 region has the DNA TGTGCCACCAGTGATTTTAATGGCTACACCTTC. This sequence joins TRBV24-1 and TRBJ1-2; D gene uncertain. The CDR3 extends over 11 amino acids. V lost 1 base, J lost 6 bases, and 2 bases lay in between. In germline, CDR1 is KGHDR, CDR2 SFDVKD.

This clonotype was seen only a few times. Here the CDR3 DNA reads TGCAGTGCAGACGGCGGGGGGACGTTGAACACTGAAGCTTTCTTT. This codes for CSADGGGTLNTEAFF. The rearrangement uses TRBV20-1 and TRBJ1-1; tentative D call: TRBD1 (5 bases). Trimming removed 6 bases at V and 0 bases at J, with 17 bases between. Per the germline V gene, CDR1 is DFQATT and CDR2 is SNEGSKA (reference sequence). The CDR3 is 15 amino acids.

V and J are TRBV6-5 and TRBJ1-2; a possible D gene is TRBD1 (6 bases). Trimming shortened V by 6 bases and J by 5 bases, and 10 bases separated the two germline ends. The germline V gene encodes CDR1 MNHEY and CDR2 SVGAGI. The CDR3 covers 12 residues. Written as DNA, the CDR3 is TGTGCCAGCAGAAGTACAGGGTATGGCTACACCTTC. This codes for CASRSTGYGYTF.

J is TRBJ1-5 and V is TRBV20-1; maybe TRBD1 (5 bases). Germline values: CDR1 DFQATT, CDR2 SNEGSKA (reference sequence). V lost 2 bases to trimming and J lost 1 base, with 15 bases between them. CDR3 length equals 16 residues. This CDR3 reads CSARNGGKGSNQPQHF. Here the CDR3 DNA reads TGCAGTGCTAGAAATGGGGGTAAGGGAAGCAATCAGCCCCAGCATTTT.

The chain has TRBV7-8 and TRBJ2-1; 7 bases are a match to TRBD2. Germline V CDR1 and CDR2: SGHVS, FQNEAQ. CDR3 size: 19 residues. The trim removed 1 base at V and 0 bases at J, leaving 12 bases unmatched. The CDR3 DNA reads TGTGCCAGCAGCTTAGAATCTGTAATAGCGGGCTACTCCTACAATGAGCAGTTCTTC. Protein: CASSLESVIAGYSYNEQFF.

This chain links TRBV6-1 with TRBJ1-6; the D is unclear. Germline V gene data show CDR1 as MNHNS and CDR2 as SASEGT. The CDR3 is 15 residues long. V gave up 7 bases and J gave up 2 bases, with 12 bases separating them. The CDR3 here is CASTLEAPYNSPLHF. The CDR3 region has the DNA TGTGCCAGCACCCTGGAGGCGCCCTATAATTCACCCCTCCACTTT.

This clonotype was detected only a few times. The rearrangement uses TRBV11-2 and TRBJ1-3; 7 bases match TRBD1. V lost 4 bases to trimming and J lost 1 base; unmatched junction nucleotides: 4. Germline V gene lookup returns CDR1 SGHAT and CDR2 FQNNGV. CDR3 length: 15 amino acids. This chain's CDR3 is CASSWGQSSGNTIYF. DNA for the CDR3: TGTGCCAGCAGCTGGGGACAGTCGTCTGGAAACACCATATATTTT.

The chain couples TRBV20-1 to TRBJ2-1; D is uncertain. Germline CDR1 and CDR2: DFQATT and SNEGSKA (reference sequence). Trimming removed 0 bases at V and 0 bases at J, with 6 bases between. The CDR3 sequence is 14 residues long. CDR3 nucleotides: TGCAGTGCTAGAGACTTCCTCTCCTACAATGAGCAGTTCTTC. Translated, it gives CSARDFLSYNEQFF.

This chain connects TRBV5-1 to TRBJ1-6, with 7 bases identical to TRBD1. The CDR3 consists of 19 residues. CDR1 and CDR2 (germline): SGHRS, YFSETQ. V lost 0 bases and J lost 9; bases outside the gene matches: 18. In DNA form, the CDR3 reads TGCGCCAGCAGCTTGGGAATTTGGAACCGCGACAGGGAAGTTTCACCCCTCCACTTT. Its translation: CASSLGIWNRDREVSPLHF.

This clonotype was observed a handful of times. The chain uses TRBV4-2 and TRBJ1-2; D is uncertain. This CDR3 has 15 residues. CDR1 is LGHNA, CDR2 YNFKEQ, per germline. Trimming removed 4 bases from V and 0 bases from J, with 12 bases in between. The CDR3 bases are TGTGCCAGCAGCCCTGGGGATTCAGCTAACTATGGCTACACCTTC. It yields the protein CASSPGDSANYGYTF.

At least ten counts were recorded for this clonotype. CDR3 loop: CATLPGTGYGYTF. CDR3 nucleotide sequence: TGTGCCACCCTTCCCGGGACAGGCTATGGCTACACCTTC. The V and J genes are TRBV10-3 and TRBJ1-2, with 8 bases fitting TRBD1. The CDR3 has 13 residues. Looked up from germline, CDR1 is ENHRY and CDR2 is SYGVKD. The junction had 8 bases not matched to a gene; V was cut back by 10 bases and J by 4 bases.

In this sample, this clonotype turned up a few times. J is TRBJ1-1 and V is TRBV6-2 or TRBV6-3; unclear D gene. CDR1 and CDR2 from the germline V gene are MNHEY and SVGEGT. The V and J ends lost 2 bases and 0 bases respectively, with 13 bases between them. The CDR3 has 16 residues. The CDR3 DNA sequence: TGTGCCAGCAGTTACCCCTTTTTAGGGTTGAACACTGAAGCTTTCTTT. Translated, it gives CASSYPFLGLNTEAFF.

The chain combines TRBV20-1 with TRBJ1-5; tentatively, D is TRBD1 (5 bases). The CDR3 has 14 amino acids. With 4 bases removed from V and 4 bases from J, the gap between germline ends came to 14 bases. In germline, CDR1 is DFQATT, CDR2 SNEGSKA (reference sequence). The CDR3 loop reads CSATVGGGNQPQHF. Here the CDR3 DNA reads TGCAGTGCTACCGTGGGGGGTGGGAATCAGCCCCAGCATTTT.

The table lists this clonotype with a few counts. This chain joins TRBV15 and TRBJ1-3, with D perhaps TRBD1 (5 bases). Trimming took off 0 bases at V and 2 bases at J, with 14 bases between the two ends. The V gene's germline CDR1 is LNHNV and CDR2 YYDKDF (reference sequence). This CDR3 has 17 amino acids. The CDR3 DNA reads TGTGCCACCAGCAGAGATCATCAGGGCTTGGCTGGAAACACCATATATTTT. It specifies CATSRDHQGLAGNTIYF.

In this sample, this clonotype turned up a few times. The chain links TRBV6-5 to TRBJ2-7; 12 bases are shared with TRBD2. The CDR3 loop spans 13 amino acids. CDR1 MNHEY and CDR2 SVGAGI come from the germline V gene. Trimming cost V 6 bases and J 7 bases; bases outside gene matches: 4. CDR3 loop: CASRETSGREQYF. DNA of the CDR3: TGTGCCAGCAGGGAGACTAGCGGGAGAGAGCAGTACTTC.

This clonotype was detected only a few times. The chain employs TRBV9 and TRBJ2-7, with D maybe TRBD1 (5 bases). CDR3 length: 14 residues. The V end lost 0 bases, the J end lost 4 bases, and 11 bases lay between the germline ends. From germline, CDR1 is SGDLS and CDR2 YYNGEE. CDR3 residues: CASSVGNSGYEQYF. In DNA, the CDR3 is TGTGCCAGCAGCGTAGGGAACTCAGGGTACGAGCAGTACTTC.

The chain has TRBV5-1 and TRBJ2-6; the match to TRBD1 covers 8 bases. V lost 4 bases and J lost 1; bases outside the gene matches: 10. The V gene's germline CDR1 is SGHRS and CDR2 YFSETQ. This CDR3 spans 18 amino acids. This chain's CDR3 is CASSLQGAGLSGANVLTF. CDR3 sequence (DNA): TGCGCCAGCAGCCTCCAGGGGGCCGGATTATCTGGGGCCAACGTCCTGACTTTC.

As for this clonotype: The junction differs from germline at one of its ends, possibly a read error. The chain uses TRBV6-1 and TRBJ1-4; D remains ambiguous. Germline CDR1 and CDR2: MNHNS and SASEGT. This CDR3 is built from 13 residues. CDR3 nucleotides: TGTGCCAGCAGGCGGCAGGAGAATGAAGAACTGTTTTTT. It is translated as CASRRQENEELFF.

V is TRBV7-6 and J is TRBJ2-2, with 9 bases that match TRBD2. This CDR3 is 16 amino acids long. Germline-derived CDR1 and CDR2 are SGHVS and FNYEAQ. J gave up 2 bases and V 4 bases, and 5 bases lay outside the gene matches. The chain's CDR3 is CASSSLAGSNTGELFF. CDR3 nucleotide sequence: TGTGCCAGCAGCTCCCTAGCGGGGTCAAACACCGGGGAGCTGTTTTTT.

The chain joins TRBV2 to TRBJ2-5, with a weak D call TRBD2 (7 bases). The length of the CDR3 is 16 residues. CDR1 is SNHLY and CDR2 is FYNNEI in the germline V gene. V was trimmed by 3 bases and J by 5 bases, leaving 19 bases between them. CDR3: CASSDSGGRRRETQYF. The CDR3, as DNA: TGTGCCAGCAGTGATTCCGGGGGGCGCAGAAGGGAGACCCAGTACTTC.

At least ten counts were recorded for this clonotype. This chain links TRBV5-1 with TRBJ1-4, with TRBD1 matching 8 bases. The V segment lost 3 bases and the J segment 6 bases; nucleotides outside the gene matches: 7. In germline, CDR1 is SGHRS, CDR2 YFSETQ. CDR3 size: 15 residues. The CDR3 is CASSSPGTGDEKLFF. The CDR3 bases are TGCGCCAGCAGCTCCCCCGGGACAGGCGATGAAAAACTGTTTTTT.

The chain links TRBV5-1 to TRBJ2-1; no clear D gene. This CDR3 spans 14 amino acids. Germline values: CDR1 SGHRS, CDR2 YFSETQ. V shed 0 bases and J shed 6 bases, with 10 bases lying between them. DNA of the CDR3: TGCGCCAGCAGCTTGGGGCCCGCGTCCAATGAGCAGTTCTTC. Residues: CASSLGPASNEQFF.

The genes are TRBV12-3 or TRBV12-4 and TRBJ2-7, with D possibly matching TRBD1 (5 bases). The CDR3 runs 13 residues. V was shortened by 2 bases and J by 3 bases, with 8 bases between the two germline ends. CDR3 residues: CASSLSGNYEQYF. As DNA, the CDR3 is TGTGCCAGCAGTTTATCAGGGAACTACGAGCAGTACTTC.

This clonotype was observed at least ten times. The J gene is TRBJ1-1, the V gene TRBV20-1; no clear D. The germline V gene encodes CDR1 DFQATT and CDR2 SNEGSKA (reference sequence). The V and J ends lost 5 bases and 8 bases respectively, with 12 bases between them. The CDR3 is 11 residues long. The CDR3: CSAWTSPEAFF. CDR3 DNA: TGCAGTGCTTGGACCAGCCCCGAAGCTTTCTTT.

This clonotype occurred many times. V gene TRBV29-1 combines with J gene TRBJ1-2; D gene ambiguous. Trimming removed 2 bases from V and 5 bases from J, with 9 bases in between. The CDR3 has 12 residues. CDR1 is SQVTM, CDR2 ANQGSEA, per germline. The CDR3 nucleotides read TGCAGCGTTGAACCCGGGGAATATGGCTACACCTTC. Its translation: CSVEPGEYGYTF.

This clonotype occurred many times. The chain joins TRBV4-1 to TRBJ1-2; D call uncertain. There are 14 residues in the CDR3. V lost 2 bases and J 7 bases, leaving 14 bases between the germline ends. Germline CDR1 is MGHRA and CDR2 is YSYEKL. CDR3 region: CASSQHVPSPGYTF. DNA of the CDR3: TGCGCCAGCAGCCAACACGTCCCTTCTCCTGGCTACACCTTC.

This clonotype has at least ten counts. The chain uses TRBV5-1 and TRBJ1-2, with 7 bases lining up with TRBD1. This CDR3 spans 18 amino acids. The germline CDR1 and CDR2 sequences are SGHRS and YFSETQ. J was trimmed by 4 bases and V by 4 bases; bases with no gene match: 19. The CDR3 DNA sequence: TGCGCCAGCAGCCCCCGAGGGGGACAGACCAGAGATGGCTATGGCTACACCTTC. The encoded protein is CASSPRGGQTRDGYGYTF. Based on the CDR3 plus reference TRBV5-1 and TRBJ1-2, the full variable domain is KAGVTQTPRYLIKTRGQQVTLSCSPISGHRSVSWYQQTPGQGLQFLFEYFSETQRNKGNFPGRFSGRQFSNSRSEMNVSTLELGDSALYLCASSPRGGQTRDGYGYTFGSGTRLTVV.

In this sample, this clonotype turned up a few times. CDR3 nucleotides: TGCAGTGCTAGAGTGTGGGAACCGGGCCCATCGAAAACTAATGAAAAACTGTTTTTT. It translates to CSARVWEPGPSKTNEKLFF. This chain uses TRBV20-1 with TRBJ1-4; D is undetermined. V was trimmed by 1 base and J by 1 base, leaving 22 bases between them. The V gene's germline CDR1 is DFQATT and CDR2 SNEGSKA (reference sequence). CDR3 length: 19 amino acids.

CDR3 in amino acids: CASSFEAGTTAQYF. In nucleotides, the CDR3 is TGCGCCAGCAGCTTCGAAGCCGGGACTACCGCCCAGTACTTC. The chain links TRBV5-1 to TRBJ2-5, with TRBD2 identical over 7 bases. The germline gives CDR1 SGHRS, CDR2 YFSETQ. The junction had 10 bases not matched to a gene; V was cut back by 2 bases and J by 9 bases. This CDR3 has 14 amino acids.